The clone carrying this TCR beta chain occurred many times. As yet, its antigen is unknown. This sample is drawn from a study of breast tumors, draining lymph nodes, adjacent tissues. Points from the study as a whole: Compared with basal-like, luminal-like tumors shared significantly more repertoire with nontumor tissue. Tumor TCR diversity was below lymph nodes but above nontumor tissue.

TCRdb analysed the multiplex PCR reads with MiXCR anew, one entry per CDR3 protein. The sample consists of 83,000 or so distinct CDR3 sequences, roughly a fifth of them appearing once. Trimming left V 4 bases short and J 9 bases short, with 16 bases between. Germline V gene sequence: CDR1 SGHAT, CDR2 FQNNGV. This CDR3 spans 14 amino acids. Samples came from axillary lymph nodes draining the breast cancer. The chain recombines TRBV11-2 with TRBJ2-1; D may be TRBD2 (6 bases). Sequences were obtained from axillary lymph node tissue. The TCR originated in a female donor with breast cancer. Some clones in this sample may be carry-over from other donors' samples. The CDR3: CASSSMRGWGEQFF. As DNA, the CDR3 is TGTGCCAGCAGCTCGATGCGGGGTTGGGGTGAGCAGTTCTTC.